This note documents a single T cell receptor beta chain sequence. These data originate in a study of blood T cell repertoires in COVID-19. For the study at large: Collection of acute and convalescent COVID-19 samples took place in the United States, Italy and Spain. T cells, B-cell-depleted T cells, or PBMCs supplied cDNA or gDNA.

As processed by the authors: Counts of nucleated cells, estimated from reference gene primer amplification, were obtained. Repertoires were generated with immunoSEQ multiplex PCR, while TCRdb's copy carries only in-frame clones and drops some. V, J and clone size were drawn from that table, and D and trimming were deduced from the DNA. The data show approximately 97,000 clones, 70% to 90% seen once. From germline, CDR1 is SGHRS and CDR2 YFSETQ. The CDR3 is made up of 13 amino acids. V dropped 3 bases and J dropped 7; count of bases not matched to a gene: 1. This clonotype originated in a man aged 50-59 years with active COVID-19. What was sequenced was peripheral blood. V usage is TRBV5-1 and J usage is TRBJ2-4; the match to TRBD1 covers 10 bases. CDR3 in amino acids: CASSSGQGNIQYF. Written as DNA, the CDR3 is TGCGCCAGCAGCTCGGGACAGGGGAACATTCAGTACTTC.